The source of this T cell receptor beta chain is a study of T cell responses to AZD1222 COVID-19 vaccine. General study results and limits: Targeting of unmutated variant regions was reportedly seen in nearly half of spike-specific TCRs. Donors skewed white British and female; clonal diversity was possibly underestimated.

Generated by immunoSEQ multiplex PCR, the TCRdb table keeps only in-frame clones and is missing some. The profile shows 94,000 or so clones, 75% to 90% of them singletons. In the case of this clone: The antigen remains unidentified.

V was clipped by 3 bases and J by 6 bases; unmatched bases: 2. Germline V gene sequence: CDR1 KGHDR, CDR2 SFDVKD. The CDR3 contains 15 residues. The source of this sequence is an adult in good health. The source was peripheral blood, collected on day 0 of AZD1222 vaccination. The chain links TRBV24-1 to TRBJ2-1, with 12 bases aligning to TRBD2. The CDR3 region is CATSDRLAGANEQFF. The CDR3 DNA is TGTGCCACCAGTGATAGACTAGCGGGAGCCAATGAGCAGTTCTTC.